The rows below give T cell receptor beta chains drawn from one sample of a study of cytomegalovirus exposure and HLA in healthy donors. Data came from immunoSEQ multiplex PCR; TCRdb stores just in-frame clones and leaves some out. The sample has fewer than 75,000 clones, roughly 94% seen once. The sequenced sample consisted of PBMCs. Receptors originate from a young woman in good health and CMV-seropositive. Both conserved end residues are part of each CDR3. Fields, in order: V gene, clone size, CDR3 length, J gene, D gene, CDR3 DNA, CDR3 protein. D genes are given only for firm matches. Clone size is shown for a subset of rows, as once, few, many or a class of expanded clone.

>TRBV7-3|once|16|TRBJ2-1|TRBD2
TGTGCCAGCAGCTCTAGCGGGAGGACTACCTACAATGAGCAGTTCTTC
CASSSSGRTTYNEQFF
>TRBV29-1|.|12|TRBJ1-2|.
TGCAGCGTTGAAGTAGCGTCGTATGGCTACACCTTC
CSVEVASYGYTF
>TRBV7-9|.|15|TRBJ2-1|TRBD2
TGTGCCAGCAGCCTGGGACTAGCGGATACTAATGAGCAGTTCTTC
CASSLGLADTNEQFF
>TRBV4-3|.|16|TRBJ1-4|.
TGCGCCAGCAGCCAAGATCTCGGGAGAGAAGATGAAAAACTGTTTTTT
CASSQDLGREDEKLFF
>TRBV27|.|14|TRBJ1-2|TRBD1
TGTGCCAGCAGTCCCGGGACAGGGTTGGGTGGCTACACCTTC
CASSPGTGLGGYTF
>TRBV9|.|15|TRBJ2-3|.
TGTGCCAGCAGCGTAGGAGATGGAGGCGGAGATACGCAGTATTTT
CASSVGDGGGDTQYF
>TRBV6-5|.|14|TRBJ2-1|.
TGTGCCAGCAAAACAACCTTCTCCTACAATGAGCAGTTCTTC
CASKTTFSYNEQFF
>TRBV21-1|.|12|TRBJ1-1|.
TGTGCCAGCAGCAAATACAGGGGGAACGCTTTCTTT
CASSKYRGNAFF
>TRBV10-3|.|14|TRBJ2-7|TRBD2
TGTGCCATCAAACTAGCGGGCGACTCCTACGAGCAGTACTTC
CAIKLAGDSYEQYF
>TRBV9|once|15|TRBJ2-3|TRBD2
TGTGCCAGCAGCGTAGAAGCGGGGGCGCTGGCCACGCAGTATTTT
CASSVEAGALATQYF
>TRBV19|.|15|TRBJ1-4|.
TGTGCCAGTAACCCAATAGGAGGGCCGGAGGAAAAACTGTTTTTT
CASNPIGGPEEKLFF
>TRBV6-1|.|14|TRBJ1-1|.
TGTGCCAGCAGAGAGCTTAGACAGGCTATTGAGGCTTTCTTT
CASRELRQAIEAFF
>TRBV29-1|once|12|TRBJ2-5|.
TGCAGCGCCGGACCCTCGGGGGAGACCCAGTACTTC
CSAGPSGETQYF
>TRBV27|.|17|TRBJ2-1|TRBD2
TGTGCCAGCAGTACCGGGACTAGCGGGTATCCAAACAATGAGCAGTTCTTC
CASSTGTSGYPNNEQFF
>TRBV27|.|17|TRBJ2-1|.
TGTGCCAGCAGTAAACCCCCACCAGCTAGTACCTACAATGAGCAGTTCTTC
CASSKPPPASTYNEQFF
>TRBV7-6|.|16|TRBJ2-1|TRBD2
TGTGCCAGCAGCTTACCCGGGACTAGCCCCCAGGATGAGCAGTTCTTC
CASSLPGTSPQDEQFF
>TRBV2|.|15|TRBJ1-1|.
TGTGCCAGCAGTGAGGGGCAGGTAGGGGGAACTGAAGCTTTCTTT
CASSEGQVGGTEAFF
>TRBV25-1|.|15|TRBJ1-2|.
TGTGCCAGCAGTGAACGGGGGGGCCTGCGGTATGGCTACACCTTC
CASSERGGLRYGYTF
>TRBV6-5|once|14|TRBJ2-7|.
TGTGCCGCCCGAAAGGGGCAGTTCTCCTACGAGCAGTACTTC
CAARKGQFSYEQYF
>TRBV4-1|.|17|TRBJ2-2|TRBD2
TGCGCCAGCAGCCAGGCAGGACTAGGAGCAAACACCGGGGAGCTGTTTTTT
CASSQAGLGANTGELFF